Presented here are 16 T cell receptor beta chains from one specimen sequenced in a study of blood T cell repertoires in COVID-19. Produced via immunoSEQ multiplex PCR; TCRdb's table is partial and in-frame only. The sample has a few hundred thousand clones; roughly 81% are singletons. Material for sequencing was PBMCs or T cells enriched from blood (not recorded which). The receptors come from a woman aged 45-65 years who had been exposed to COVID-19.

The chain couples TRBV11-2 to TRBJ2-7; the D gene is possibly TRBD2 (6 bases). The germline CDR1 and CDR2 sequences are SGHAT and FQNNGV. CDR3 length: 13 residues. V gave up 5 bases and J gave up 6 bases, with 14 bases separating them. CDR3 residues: CASSLYEEGEQYF. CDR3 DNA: TGTGCCAGCAGCCTCTACGAGGAGGGCGAGCAGTACTTC. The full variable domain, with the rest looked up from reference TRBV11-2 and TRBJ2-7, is EAGVAQSPRYKIIEKRQSVAFWCNPISGHATLYWYQQILGQGPKLLIQFQNNGVVDDSQLPKDRFSAERLKGVDSTLKIQPAKLEDSAVYLCASSLYEEGEQYFGPGTRLTVT.

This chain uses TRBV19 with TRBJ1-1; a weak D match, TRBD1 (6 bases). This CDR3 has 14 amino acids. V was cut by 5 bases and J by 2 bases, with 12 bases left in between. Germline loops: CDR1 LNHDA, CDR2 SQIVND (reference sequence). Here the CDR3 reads CASSRTAENTEAFF. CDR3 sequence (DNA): TGTGCCAGTAGTCGGACAGCCGAAAACACTGAAGCTTTCTTT. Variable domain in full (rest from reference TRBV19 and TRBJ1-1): DGGITQSPKYLFRKEGQNVTLSCEQNLNHDAMYWYRQDPGQGLRLIYYSQIVNDFQKGDIAEGYSVSREKKESFPLTVTSAQKNPTAFYLCASSRTAENTEAFFGQGTRLTVV.

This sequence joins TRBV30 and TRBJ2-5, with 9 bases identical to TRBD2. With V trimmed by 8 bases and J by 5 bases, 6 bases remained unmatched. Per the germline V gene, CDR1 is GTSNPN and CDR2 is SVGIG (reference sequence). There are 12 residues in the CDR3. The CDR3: CALRGGRETQYF. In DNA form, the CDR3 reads TGTGCCCTGCGGGGGGGCAGGGAGACCCAGTACTTC.

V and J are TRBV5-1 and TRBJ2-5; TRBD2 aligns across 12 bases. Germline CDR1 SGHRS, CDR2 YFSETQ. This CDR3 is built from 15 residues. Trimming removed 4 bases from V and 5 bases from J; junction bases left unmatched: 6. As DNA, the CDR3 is TGCGCCAGCAGCCTCCTCACTAGCGGGAGGGAGACCCAGTACTTC. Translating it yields CASSLLTSGRETQYF.

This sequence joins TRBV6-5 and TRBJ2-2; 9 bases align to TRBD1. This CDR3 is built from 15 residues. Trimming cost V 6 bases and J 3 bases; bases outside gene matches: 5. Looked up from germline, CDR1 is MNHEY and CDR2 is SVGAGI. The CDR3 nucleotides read TGTGCCAGCAGCCTGGACAGGGGTGACACCGGGGAGCTGTTTTTT. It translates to CASSLDRGDTGELFF.

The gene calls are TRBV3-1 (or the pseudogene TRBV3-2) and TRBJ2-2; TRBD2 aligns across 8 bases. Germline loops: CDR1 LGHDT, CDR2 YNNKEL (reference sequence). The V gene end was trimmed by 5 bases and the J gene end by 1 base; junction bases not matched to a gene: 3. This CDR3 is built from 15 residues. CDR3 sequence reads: CASSGGLVNTGELFF. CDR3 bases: TGTGCCAGCAGCGGGGGACTAGTGAACACCGGGGAGCTGTTTTTT.

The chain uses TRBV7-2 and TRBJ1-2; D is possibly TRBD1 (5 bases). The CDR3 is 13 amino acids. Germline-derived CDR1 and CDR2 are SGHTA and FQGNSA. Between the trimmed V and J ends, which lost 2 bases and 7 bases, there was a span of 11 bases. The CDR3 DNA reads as TGTGCCAGCAGCTTAATTGGGGCGGCTGGCTACACCTTC. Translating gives CASSLIGAAGYTF.

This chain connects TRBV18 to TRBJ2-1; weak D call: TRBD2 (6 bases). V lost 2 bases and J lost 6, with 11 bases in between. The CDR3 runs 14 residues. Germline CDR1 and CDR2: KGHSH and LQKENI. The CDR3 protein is CASSPEMTSNEQFF. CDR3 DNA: TGTGCCAGCTCACCAGAGATGACTAGCAATGAGCAGTTCTTC. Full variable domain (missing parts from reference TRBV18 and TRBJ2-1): NAGVMQNPRHLVRRRGQEARLRCSPMKGHSHVYWYRQLPEEGLKFMVYLQKENIIDESGMPKERFSAEFPKEGPSILRIQQVVRGDSAAYFCASSPEMTSNEQFFGPGTRLTVL.

The CDR3 loop reads CASSTQVSATNEKLFF. CDR3 sequence (DNA): TGTGCCAGCAGCACCCAGGTCTCTGCGACTAATGAAAAACTGTTTTTT. This chain uses TRBV13 with TRBJ1-4; D is unresolved. V lost 5 bases to trimming and J lost 2 bases, with 15 bases between them. The V gene's germline CDR1 is PRHDT and CDR2 FYEKMQ (reference sequence). The CDR3 is 16 amino acids.

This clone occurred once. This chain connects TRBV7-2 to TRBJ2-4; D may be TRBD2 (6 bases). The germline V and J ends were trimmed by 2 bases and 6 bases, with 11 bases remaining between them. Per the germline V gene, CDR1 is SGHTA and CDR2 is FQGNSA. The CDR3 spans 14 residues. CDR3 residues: CASSLKAGRNIQYF. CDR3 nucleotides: TGTGCCAGCAGCTTAAAGGCGGGAAGAAACATTCAGTACTTC.

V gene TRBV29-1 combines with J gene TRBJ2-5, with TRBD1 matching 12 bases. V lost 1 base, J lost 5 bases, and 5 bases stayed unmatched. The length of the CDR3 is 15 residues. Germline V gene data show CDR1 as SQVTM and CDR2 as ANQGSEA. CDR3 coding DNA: TGCAGCGTTGAAGTGGGGACAGGGGGCGAGGAGACCCAGTACTTC. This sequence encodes CSVEVGTGGEETQYF.

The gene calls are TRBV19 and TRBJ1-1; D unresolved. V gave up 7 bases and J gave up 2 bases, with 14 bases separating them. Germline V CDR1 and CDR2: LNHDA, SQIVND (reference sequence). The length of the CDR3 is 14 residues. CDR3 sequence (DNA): TGTGCCAGTAACCGCGGGGTTGGTAACACTGAAGCTTTCTTT. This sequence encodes CASNRGVGNTEAFF.

The CDR3 region has the DNA TGTGCCAGCAGCTTAACGCCGGGACAGAATGAAAAACTGTTTTTT. Translated: CASSLTPGQNEKLFF. The rearrangement uses TRBV13 and TRBJ1-4, with 7 bases identical to TRBD1. Germline CDR1 reads PRHDT; CDR2 reads FYEKMQ (reference sequence). Germline trimming cut 2 bases from V and 5 bases from J; bases unmatched to any gene: 5. This CDR3 is 15 amino acids long.

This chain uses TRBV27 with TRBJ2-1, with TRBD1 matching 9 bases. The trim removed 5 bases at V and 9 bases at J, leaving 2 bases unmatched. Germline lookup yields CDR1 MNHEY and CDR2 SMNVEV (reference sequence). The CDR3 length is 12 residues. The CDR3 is CASSPTGGEQFF. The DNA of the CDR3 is TGTGCCAGCAGTCCGACAGGGGGTGAGCAGTTCTTC.

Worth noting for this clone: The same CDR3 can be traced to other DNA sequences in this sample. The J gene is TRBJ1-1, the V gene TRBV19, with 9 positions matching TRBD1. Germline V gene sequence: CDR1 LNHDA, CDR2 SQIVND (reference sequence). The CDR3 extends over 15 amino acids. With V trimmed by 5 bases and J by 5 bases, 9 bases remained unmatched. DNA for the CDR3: TGTGCCAGTAGTTCAAAAGGACAGGGGAGGACTGAAGCTTTCTTT. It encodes CASSSKGQGRTEAFF.

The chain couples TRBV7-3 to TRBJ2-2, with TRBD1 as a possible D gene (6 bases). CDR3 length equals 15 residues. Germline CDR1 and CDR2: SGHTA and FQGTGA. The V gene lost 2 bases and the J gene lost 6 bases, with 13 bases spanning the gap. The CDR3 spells CASSLQAGVSGELFF. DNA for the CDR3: TGTGCCAGCAGCTTACAGGCAGGGGTATCCGGGGAGCTGTTTTTT.